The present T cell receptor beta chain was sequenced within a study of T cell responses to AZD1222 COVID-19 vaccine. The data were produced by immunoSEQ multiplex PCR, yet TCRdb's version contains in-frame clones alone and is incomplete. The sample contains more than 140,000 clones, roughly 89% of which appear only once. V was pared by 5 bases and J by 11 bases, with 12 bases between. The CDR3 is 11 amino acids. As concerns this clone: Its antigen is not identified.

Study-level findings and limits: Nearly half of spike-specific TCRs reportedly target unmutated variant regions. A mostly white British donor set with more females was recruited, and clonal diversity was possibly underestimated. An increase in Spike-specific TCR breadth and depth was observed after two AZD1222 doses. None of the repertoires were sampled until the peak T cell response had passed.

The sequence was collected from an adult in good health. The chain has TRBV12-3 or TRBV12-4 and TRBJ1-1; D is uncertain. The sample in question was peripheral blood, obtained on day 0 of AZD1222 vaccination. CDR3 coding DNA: TGTGCCAGCAGTCGGACCGCCGGGGCTTTCTTT. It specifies CASSRTAGAFF.